The entry below gives a single T cell receptor (beta chain) sequence along with its context. With V trimmed by 6 bases and J by 10 bases, 2 bases remained unmatched. CDR1 and CDR2 from the germline V gene are SNHLY and FYNNEI. This CDR3 has 11 residues. Repertoires were generated with immunoSEQ multiplex PCR, while TCRdb's copy carries only in-frame clones and drops some. The table has 140,000 to 150,000 clones, 75% to 85% seen once. This sample was included in a study of blood T cell repertoires in COVID-19. In the study overall: Donors in the United States, Italy and Spain gave samples during acute or convalescent COVID-19.

Sample: peripheral blood. The receptor comes from a woman between 50 and 59 years old with acute or convalescent COVID-19. The chain joins TRBV2 to TRBJ2-1; 8 bases agree with TRBD2. The CDR3 DNA sequence: TGTGCCAGCAGAGCTAGCGGGGAGCAGTTCTTC. Protein: CASRASGEQFF.